One and the same sample provided the 12 T cell receptor beta chains below, sequenced in a study of T cell responses to AZD1222 COVID-19 vaccine. Assay used: immunoSEQ multiplex PCR; TCRdb lists only in-frame clones, some missing. The table shows just under 90,000 clones, with 88% occurring only once. The source was peripheral blood, collected on day 0 of MenACWY control vaccination. These receptors were collected from an adult in good health.

The chain combines TRBV27 with TRBJ2-1, with TRBD2 matching over 13 bases. The CDR3 has 18 amino acids. Germline CDR1 reads MNHEY; CDR2 reads SMNVEV (reference sequence). Trimming cost V 9 bases and J 1 base; bases outside gene matches: 12. CDR3 region: CASRPGLAGKSSYNEQFF. The CDR3 DNA reads as TGTGCCAGTCGCCCGGGACTAGCGGGGAAGAGTTCCTACAATGAGCAGTTCTTC.

This sequence joins TRBV24-1 and TRBJ2-3; TRBD2 matches 11 bases. CDR1 and CDR2 from the germline V gene are KGHDR and SFDVKD. This CDR3 has 17 amino acids. V was clipped by 4 bases and J by 3 bases; unmatched bases: 8. The DNA for the CDR3 is TGTGCCACCAGTGAAAAGGTGGCTAGCGGGGGGACAGATACGCAGTATTTT. It codes for CATSEKVASGGTDTQYF.

The V call is TRBV21-1, the J call TRBJ2-7; the table's D call, TRBD2, was not checked against the DNA. TRBV21-1 is classified as a pseudogene. The CDR3 has 16 amino acids. In nucleotides, the CDR3 is TGTGCCAGCAGTTCTAGGGGGGGTTTCGGCTCCTACGAGCAGTACTTC. This codes for CASSSRGGFGSYEQYF.

The chain couples TRBV6-1 to TRBJ1-5; TRBD1 aligns across 7 bases. Looked up from germline, CDR1 is MNHNS and CDR2 is SASEGT. The CDR3 is 16 amino acids. V gave up 2 bases and J gave up 5 bases; unmatched junction bases: 9. This chain's CDR3 is CASSEKGLGGHQPQHF. DNA for the CDR3: TGTGCCAGCAGTGAAAAAGGGTTAGGGGGCCATCAGCCCCAGCATTTT.

The V call is TRBV24-1, the J call TRBJ1-1; D ambiguous. Trimming pared 1 base from V and 10 bases from J, leaving 9 bases between. This CDR3 is built from 12 residues. Germline CDR1 KGHDR, CDR2 SFDVKD. The CDR3 DNA is TGTGCCACCAGTGATTTTGCGGGTGTAGCTTTCTTT. It translates to CATSDFAGVAFF.

V gene TRBV7-2 combines with J gene TRBJ1-6, with TRBD1 as a possible D gene (5 bases). Per germline, CDR1 SGHTA and CDR2 FQGNSA. V was shortened by 4 bases and J by 3 bases, with 16 bases between the two germline ends. This CDR3 comprises 17 residues. The CDR3 region has the DNA TGTGCCAGCAGCTCGGGGGTGGGATCCATCTATAATTCACCCCTCCACTTT. This gives the protein CASSSGVGSIYNSPLHF.

V is TRBV15 and J is TRBJ1-6, with 10 positions matching TRBD1. The CDR3 sequence is 16 residues long. The V gene end was trimmed by 0 bases and the J gene end by 12 bases; junction bases not matched to a gene: 8. Germline CDR1 is LNHNV and CDR2 is YYDKDF (reference sequence). CDR3 sequence: CATSRDLGQGGGPLHF. Written as DNA, the CDR3 is TGTGCCACCAGCAGAGATCTCGGACAGGGGGGGGGACCCCTCCACTTT.

This clone turned up a few times. This chain connects TRBV5-1 to TRBJ1-3; possible D gene TRBD1, 6 bases. The germline V gene has CDR1 SGHRS and CDR2 YFSETQ. The CDR3 loop spans 15 amino acids. V shed 5 bases and J shed 0 bases, with 12 bases lying between them. The CDR3 protein is CASSRDTSSGNTIYF. CDR3 DNA sequence: TGCGCCAGCAGTCGGGACACTAGCTCTGGAAACACCATATATTTT.

V and J are TRBV21-1 and TRBJ2-1. TRBV21-1 is designated a pseudogene. CDR3 length equals 17 residues. The CDR3 bases are TGTGCCAGCAGCGCTCAGCGTTCCTACAGCTCCTACAATGAGCAGTTCTTC. It codes for CASSAQRSYSSYNEQFF.

The V and J genes are TRBV7-2 and TRBJ1-1; 8 bases map to TRBD1. The CDR3 runs 12 residues. Germline values: CDR1 SGHTA, CDR2 FQGNSA. With V trimmed by 4 bases and J by 10 bases, 5 bases remained unmatched. The CDR3 DNA is TGTGCCAGCAGCTCGGACAGGGTGCGAGCTTTCTTT. Its protein is CASSSDRVRAFF.

The chain uses TRBV6-2 or TRBV6-3 and TRBJ1-1, with D perhaps matching TRBD1 (5 bases). This CDR3 is built from 14 residues. Germline V gives CDR1 MNHEY, CDR2 SVGEGT. V dropped 4 bases and J dropped 7 bases, with 16 bases sitting between them. The CDR3 reads CASSWGVVGGEAFF. The CDR3 DNA reads as TGTGCCAGCAGTTGGGGGGTCGTCGGAGGTGAAGCTTTCTTT.

Here the CDR3 reads CASSDRDNQPQHF. CDR3 DNA: TGTGCCAGCAGTGATCGAGACAATCAGCCCCAGCATTTT. The genes are TRBV6-1 and TRBJ1-5; D is ambiguous. This CDR3 is 13 amino acids long. Trimming removed 3 bases from V and 3 bases from J, with 6 bases in between. Germline V gene lookup returns CDR1 MNHNS and CDR2 SASEGT.